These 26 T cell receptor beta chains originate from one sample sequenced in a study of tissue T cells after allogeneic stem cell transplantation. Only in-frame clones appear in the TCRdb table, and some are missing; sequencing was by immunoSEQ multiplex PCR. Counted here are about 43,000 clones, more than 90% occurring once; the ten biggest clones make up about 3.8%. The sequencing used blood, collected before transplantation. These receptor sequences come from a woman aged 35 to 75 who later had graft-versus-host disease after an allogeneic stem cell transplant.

This chain's CDR3 is CASSHDRSYGYTF. In DNA, the CDR3 is TGTGCCAGCAGTCACGACAGGAGTTATGGCTACACCTTC. The rearrangement links TRBV6-5 to TRBJ1-2; a weak D match, TRBD1 (6 bases). Germline CDR1 is MNHEY and CDR2 is SVGAGI. V lost 5 bases and J 5 bases, leaving 12 bases between the germline ends. This CDR3 is 13 amino acids long.

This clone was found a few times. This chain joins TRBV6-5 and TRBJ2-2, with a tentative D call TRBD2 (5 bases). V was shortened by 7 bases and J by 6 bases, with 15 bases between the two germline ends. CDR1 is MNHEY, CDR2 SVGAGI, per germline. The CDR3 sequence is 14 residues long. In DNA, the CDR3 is TGTGCCAGCACGAGGGCAGGAGTGGCCGGGGAGCTGTTTTTT. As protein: CASTRAGVAGELFF.

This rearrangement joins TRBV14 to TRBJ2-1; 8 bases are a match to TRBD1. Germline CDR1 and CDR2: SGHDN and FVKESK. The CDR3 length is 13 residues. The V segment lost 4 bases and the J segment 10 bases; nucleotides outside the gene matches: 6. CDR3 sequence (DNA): TGTGCCAGCAGCCGAATGACAGGGGAGGAGCAGTTCTTC. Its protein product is CASSRMTGEEQFF. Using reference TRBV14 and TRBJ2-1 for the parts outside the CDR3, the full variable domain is EAGVTQFPSHSVIEKGQTVTLRCDPISGHDNLYWYRRVMGKEIKFLLHFVKESKQDESGMPNNRFLAERTGGTYSTLKVQPAELEDSGVYFCASSRMTGEEQFFGPGTRLTVL.

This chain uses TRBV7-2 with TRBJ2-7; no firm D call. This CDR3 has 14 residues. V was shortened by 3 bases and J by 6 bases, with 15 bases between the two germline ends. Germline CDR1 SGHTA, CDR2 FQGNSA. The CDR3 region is CASSFSSGRREQYF. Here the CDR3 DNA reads TGTGCCAGCAGCTTTTCGTCAGGACGGCGCGAGCAGTACTTC.

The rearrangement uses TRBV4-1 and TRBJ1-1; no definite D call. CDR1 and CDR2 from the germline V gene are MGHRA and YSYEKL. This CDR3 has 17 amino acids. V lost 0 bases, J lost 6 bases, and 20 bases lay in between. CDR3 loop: CASSQEGLGLGRPEAFF. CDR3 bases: TGCGCCAGCAGCCAAGAAGGACTAGGGCTGGGTCGGCCTGAAGCTTTCTTT.

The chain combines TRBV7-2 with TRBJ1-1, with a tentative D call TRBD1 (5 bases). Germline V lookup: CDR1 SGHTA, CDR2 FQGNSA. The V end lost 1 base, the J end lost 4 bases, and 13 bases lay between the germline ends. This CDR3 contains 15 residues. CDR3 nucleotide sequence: TGTGCCAGCAGCTTAGATCTGGGGGGGAGCACTGAAGCTTTCTTT. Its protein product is CASSLDLGGSTEAFF. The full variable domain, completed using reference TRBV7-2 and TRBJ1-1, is GAGVSQSPSNKVTEKGKDVELRCDPISGHTALYWYRQSLGQGLEFLIYFQGNSAPDKSGLPSDRFSAERTGGSVSTLTIQRTQQEDSAVYLCASSLDLGGSTEAFFGQGTRLTVV.

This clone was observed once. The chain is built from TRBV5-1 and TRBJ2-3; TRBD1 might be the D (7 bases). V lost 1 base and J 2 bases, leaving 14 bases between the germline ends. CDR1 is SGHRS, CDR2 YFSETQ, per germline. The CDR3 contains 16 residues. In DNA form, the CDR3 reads TGCGCCAGCAGCTTGTCGGCAGGGGGGTTCACAGATACGCAGTATTTT. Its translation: CASSLSAGGFTDTQYF.

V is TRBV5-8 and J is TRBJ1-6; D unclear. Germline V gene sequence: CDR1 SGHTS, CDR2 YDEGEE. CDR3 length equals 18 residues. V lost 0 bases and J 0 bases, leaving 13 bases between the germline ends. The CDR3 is CASSLEAVAFSYNSPLHF. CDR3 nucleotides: TGTGCCAGCAGCTTGGAAGCAGTCGCCTTCTCCTATAATTCACCCCTCCACTTT.

The CDR3 sequence: CASEGLAGVDEQFF. CDR3 DNA: TGCGCCAGCGAGGGACTAGCGGGAGTGGATGAGCAGTTCTTC. The gene calls are TRBV5-1 and TRBJ2-1, with TRBD2 identical over 14 bases. The V segment lost 7 bases and the J segment 8 bases; nucleotides outside the gene matches: 5. Per germline, CDR1 SGHRS and CDR2 YFSETQ. The CDR3 extends over 14 amino acids.

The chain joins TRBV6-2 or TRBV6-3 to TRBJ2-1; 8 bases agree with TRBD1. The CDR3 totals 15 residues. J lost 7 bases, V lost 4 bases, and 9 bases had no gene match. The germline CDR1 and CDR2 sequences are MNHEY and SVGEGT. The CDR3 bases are TGTGCCAGCAGTTCGACAGGGGTTAAGTTGAATGAGCAGTTCTTC. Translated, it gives CASSSTGVKLNEQFF.

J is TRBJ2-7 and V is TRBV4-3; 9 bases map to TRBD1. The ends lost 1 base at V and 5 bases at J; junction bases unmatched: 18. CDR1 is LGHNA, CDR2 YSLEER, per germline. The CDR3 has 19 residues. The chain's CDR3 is CASSQGLVRGQGHLHEQYF. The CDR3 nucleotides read TGCGCCAGCAGCCAAGGTCTCGTAAGGGGACAGGGCCACCTCCACGAGCAGTACTTC.

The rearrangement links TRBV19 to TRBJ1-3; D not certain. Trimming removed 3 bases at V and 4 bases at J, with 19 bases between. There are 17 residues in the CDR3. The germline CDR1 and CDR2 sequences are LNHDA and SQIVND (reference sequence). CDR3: CASSIAHAAVGGNTIYF. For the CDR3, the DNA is TGTGCCAGTAGTATCGCCCACGCGGCGGTCGGAGGAAACACCATATATTTT.

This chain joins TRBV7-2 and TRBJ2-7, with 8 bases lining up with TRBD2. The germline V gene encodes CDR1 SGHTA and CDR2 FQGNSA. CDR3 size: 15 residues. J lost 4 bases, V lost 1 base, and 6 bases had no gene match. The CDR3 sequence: CASSLGASGPYEQYF. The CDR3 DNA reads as TGTGCCAGCAGCTTAGGGGCTAGCGGGCCATACGAGCAGTACTTC. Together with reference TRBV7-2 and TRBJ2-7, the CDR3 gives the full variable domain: GAGVSQSPSNKVTEKGKDVELRCDPISGHTALYWYRQSLGQGLEFLIYFQGNSAPDKSGLPSDRFSAERTGGSVSTLTIQRTQQEDSAVYLCASSLGASGPYEQYFGPGTRLTVT.

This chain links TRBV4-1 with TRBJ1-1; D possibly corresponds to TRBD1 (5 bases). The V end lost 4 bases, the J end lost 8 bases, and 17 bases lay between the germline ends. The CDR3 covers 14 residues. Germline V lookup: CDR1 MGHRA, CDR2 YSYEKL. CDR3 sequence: CASSPRDQEAEAFF. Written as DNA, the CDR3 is TGCGCCAGCAGCCCCCGGGACCAGGAGGCCGAAGCTTTCTTT.

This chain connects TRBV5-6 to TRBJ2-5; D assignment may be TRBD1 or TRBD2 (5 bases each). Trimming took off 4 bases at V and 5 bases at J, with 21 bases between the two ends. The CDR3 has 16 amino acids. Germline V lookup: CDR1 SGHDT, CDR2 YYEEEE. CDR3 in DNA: TGTGCCAGCAGCACACCGGGACGGACTCCCCGGGAGACCCAGTACTTC. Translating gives CASSTPGRTPRETQYF.

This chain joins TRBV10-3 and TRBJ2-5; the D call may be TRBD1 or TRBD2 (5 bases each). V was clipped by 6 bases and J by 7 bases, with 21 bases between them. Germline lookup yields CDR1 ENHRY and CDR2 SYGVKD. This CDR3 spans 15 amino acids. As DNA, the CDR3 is TGTGCCATCAGAGGAGGAGGTCAGGAGAGGGGGACCCAGTACTTC. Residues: CAIRGGGQERGTQYF.

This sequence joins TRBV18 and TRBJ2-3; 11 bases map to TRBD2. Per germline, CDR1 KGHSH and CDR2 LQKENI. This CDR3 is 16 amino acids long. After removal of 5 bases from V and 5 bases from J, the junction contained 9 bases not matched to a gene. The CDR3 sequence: CASSILAGGSGDTQYF. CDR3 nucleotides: TGTGCCAGCTCAATCCTAGCGGGAGGATCGGGAGATACGCAGTATTTT.

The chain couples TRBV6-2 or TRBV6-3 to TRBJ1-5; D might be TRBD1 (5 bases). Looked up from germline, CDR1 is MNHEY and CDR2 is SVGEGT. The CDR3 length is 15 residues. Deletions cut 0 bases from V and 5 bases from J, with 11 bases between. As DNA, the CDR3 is TGTGCCAGCAGTTACTCTTCGCAGGGTTATCAGCCCCAGCATTTT. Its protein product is CASSYSSQGYQPQHF.

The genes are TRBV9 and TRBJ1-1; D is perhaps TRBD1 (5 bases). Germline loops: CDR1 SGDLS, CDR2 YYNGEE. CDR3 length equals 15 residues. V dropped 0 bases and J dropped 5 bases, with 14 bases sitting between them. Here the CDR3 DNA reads TGTGCCAGCAGCGTAGCTCTCGGGCAGGGAACTGAAGCTTTCTTT. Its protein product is CASSVALGQGTEAFF. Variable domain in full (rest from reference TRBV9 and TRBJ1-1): DSGVTQTPKHLITATGQRVTLRCSPRSGDLSVYWYQQSLDQGLQFLIQYYNGEERAKGNILERFSAQQFPDLHSELNLSSLELGDSALYFCASSVALGQGTEAFFGQGTRLTVV.

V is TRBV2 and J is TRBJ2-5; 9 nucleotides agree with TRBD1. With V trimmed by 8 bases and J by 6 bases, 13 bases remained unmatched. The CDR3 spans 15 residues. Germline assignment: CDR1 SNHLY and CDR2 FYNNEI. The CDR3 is CASRKTGTGQQTQYF. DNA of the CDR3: TGTGCCAGCCGGAAAACCGGGACAGGGCAGCAGACCCAGTACTTC.

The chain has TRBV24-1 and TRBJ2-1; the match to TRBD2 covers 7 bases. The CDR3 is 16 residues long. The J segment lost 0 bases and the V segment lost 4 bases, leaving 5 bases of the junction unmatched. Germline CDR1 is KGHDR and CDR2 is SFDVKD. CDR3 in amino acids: CATSDSLASSYNEQFF. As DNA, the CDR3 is TGTGCCACCAGTGACTCACTAGCGAGCTCCTACAATGAGCAGTTCTTC.

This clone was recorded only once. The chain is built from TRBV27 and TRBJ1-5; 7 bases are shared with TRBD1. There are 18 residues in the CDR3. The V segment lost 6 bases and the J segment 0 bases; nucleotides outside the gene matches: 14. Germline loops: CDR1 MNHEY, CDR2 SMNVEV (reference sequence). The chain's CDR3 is CASRRPGQWGYSNQPQHF. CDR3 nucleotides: TGTGCCAGCAGACGCCCGGGACAGTGGGGATATAGCAATCAGCCCCAGCATTTT.

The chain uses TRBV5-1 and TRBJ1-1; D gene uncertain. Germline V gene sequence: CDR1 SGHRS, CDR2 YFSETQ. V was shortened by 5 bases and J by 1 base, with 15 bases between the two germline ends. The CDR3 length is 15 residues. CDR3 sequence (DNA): TGCGCCAGCAGTGTAAGTAGGGCAGCGAACACTGAAGCTTTCTTT. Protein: CASSVSRAANTEAFF.

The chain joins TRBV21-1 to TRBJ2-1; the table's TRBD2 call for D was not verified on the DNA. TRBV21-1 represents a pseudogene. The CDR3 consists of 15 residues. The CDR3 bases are TGTGCCAGCAGCAAAAGTACTAGCGGCGGCTTTGAGCAGTTCTTC. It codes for CASSKSTSGGFEQFF.

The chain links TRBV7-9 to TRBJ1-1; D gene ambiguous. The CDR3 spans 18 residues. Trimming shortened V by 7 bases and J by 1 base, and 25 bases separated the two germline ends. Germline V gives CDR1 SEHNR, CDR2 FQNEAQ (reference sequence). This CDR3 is CASTSLWRSHRTNTEAFF. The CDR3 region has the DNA TGTGCCAGCACAAGCTTATGGAGGAGTCACAGAACGAACACTGAAGCTTTCTTT.

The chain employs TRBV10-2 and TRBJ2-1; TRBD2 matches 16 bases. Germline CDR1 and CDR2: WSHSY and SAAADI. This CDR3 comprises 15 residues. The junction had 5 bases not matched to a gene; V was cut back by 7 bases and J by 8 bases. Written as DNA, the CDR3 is TGCGCCAGCATCTACGGGACTAGCGGGAGGGATGAGCAGTTCTTC. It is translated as CASIYGTSGRDEQFF.